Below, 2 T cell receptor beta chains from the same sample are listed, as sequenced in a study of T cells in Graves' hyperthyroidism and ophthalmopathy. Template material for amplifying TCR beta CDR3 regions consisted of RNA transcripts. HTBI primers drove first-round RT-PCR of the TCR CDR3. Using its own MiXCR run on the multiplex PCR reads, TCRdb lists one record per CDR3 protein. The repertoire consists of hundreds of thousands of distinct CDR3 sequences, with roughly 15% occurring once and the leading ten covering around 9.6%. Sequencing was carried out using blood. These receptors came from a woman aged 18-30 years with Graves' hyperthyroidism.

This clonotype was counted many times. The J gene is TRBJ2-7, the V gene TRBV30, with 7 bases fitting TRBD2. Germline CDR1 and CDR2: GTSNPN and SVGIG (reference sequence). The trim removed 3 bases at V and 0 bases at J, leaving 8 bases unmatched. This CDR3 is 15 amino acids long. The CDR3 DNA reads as TGTGCCTGGAGCACCGGGAGGTTGAGCTCCTACGAGCAGTACTTC. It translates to CAWSTGRLSSYEQYF.

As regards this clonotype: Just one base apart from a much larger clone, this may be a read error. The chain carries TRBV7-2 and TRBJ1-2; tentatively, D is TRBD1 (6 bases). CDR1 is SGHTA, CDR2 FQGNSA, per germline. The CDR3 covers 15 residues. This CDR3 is CASSPRDTREYGHTF. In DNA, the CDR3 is TGTGCCAGCAGCCCACGGGACACACGGGAGTATGGCCACACCTTC.